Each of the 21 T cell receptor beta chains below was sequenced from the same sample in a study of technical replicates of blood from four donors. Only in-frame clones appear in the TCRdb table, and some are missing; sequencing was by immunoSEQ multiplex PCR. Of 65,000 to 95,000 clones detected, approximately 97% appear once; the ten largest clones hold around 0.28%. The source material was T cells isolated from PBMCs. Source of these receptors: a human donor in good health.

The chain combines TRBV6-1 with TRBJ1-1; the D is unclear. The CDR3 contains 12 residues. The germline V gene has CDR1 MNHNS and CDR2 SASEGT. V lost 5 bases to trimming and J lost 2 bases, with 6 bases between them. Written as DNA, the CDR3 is TGTGCCAGCAGTCGGGGAAACACTGAAGCTTTCTTT. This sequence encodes CASSRGNTEAFF.

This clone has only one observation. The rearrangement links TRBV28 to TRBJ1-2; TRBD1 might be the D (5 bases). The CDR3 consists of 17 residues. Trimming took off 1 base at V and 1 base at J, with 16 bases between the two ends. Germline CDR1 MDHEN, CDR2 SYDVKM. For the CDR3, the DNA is TGTGCCAGCAGTTTATTCAAAGGGGCAGGGAATAACTATGGCTACACCTTC. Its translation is CASSLFKGAGNNYGYTF.

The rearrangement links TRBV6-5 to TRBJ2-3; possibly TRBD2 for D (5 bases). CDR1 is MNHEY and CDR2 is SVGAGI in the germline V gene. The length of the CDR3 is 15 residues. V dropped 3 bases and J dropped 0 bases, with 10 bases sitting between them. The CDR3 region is CASSYRETSTDTQYF. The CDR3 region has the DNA TGTGCCAGCAGTTATAGGGAGACTAGCACAGATACGCAGTATTTT.

CDR3 sequence (DNA): TGTGCCAGCAGCTCCCGAGGGACAGGGGTGGCCGGGGAGCTGTTTTTT. Its protein product is CASSSRGTGVAGELFF. This sequence joins TRBV7-2 and TRBJ2-2, with 10 bases fitting TRBD1. The V gene's germline CDR1 is SGHTA and CDR2 FQGNSA. There are 16 residues in the CDR3. V lost 4 bases and J lost 6; bases outside the gene matches: 8.

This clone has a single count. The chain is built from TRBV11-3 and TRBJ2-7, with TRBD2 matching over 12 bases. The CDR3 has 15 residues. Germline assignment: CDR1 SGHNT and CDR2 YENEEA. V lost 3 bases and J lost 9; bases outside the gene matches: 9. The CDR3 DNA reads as TGTGCCAGCAGCTTCGGGGGACTAGCGGGTGGAGTGCAGTACTTC. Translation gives CASSFGGLAGGVQYF.

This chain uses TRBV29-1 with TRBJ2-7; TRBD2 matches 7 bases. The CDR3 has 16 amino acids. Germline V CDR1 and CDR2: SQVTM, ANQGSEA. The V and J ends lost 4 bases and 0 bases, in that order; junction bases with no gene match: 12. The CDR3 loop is CSVVGGAGVSSYEQYF. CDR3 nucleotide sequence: TGCAGCGTTGTGGGAGGCGCGGGAGTTAGCTCCTACGAGCAGTACTTC.

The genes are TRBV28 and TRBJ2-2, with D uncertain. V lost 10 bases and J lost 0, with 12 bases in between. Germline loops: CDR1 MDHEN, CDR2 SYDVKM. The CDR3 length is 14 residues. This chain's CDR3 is CAIQRSTNTGELFF. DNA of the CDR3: TGTGCCATCCAGCGCTCGACGAACACCGGGGAGCTGTTTTTT.

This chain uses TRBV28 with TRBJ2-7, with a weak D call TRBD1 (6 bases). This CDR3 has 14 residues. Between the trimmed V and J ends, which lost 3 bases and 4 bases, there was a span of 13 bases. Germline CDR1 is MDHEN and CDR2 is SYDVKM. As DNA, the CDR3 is TGTGCCAGCAGTTTTTCAGGGGAAAGGTACGAGCAGTACTTC. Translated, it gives CASSFSGERYEQYF.

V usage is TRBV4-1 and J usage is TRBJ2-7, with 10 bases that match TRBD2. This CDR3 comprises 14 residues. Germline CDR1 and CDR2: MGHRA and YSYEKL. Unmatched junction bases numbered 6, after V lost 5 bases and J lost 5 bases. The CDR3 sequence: CASSRVLAGDEQYF. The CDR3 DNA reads TGCGCCAGCAGCAGGGTTCTAGCGGGAGACGAGCAGTACTTC.

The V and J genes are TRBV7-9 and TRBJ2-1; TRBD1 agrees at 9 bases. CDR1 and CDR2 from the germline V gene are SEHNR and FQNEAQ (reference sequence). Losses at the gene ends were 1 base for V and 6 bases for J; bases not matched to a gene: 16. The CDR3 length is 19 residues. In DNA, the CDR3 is TGTGCCAGCAGCTTAGATAGGGGGGACAGGGAAAGGACGCGCAATGAGCAGTTCTTC. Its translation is CASSLDRGDRERTRNEQFF.

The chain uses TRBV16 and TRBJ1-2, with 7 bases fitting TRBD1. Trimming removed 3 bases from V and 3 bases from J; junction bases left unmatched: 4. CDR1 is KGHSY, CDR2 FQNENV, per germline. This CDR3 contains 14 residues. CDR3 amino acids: CASSHGTGDYGYTF. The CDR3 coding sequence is TGTGCCAGCAGCCATGGAACAGGGGACTATGGCTACACCTTC.

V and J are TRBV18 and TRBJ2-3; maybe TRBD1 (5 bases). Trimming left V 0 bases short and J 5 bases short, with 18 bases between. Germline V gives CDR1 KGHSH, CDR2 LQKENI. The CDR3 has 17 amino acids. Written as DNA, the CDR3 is TGTGCCAGCTCACCACCGAGAGGCAGGGATGGAGAAGATACGCAGTATTTT. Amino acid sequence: CASSPPRGRDGEDTQYF.

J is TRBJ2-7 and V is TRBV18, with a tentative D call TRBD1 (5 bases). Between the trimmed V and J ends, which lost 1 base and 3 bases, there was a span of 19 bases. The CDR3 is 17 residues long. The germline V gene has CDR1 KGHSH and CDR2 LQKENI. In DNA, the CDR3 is TGTGCCAGCTCACCACTTAGCAGGGCCGCTATCGACTACGAGCAGTACTTC. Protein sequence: CASSPLSRAAIDYEQYF. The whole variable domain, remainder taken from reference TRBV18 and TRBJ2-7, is NAGVMQNPRHLVRRRGQEARLRCSPMKGHSHVYWYRQLPEEGLKFMVYLQKENIIDESGMPKERFSAEFPKEGPSILRIQQVVRGDSAAYFCASSPLSRAAIDYEQYFGPGTRLTVT.

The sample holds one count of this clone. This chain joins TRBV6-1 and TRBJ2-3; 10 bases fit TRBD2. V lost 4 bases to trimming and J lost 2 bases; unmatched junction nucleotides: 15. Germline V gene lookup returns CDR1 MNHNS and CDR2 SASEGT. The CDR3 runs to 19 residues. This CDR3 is CASSGTSPSTSGHTDTQYF. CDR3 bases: TGTGCCAGCAGTGGAACGAGCCCTTCGACTAGCGGGCACACAGATACGCAGTATTTT.

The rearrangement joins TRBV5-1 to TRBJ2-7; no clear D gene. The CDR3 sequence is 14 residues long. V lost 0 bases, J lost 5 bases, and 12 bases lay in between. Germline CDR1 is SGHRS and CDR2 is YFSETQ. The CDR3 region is CASSLGGRYDEQYF. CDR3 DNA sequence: TGCGCCAGCAGCTTGGGAGGAAGGTACGACGAGCAGTACTTC.

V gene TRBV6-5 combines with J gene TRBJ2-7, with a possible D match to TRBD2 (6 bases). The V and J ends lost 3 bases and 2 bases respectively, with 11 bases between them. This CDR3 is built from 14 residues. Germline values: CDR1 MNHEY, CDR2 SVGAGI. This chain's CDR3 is CASSYLRGPYEQYF. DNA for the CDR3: TGTGCCAGCAGTTATTTGCGGGGCCCCTACGAGCAGTACTTC.

This CDR3 is CAWSAVGGYTF. CDR3 coding DNA: TGTGCCTGGAGTGCGGTTGGTGGCTACACCTTC. V is TRBV30 and J is TRBJ1-2; unclear D gene. This CDR3 is built from 11 residues. Germline-derived CDR1 and CDR2 are GTSNPN and SVGIG (reference sequence). Trimming left V 1 base short and J 7 bases short, with 7 bases between.

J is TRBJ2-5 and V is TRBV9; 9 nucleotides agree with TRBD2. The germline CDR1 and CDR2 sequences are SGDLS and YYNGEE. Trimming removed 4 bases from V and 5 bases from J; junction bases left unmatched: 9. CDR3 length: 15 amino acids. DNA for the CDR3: TGTGCCAGCAGCAAGAGGGTAGCGGGAGCGGAGACCCAGTACTTC. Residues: CASSKRVAGAETQYF.

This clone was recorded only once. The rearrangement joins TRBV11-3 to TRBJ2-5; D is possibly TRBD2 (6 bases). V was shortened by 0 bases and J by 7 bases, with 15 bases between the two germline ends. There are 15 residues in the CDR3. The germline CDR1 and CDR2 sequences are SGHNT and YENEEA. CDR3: CASSLDPGAEGTQYF. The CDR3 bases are TGTGCCAGCAGCTTAGATCCTGGGGCGGAGGGGACCCAGTACTTC. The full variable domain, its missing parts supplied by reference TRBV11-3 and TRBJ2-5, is EAGVVQSPRYKIIEKKQPVAFWCNPISGHNTLYWYLQNLGQGPELLIRYENEEAVDDSQLPKDRFSAERLKGVDSTLKIQPAELGDSAVYLCASSLDPGAEGTQYFGPGTRLLVL.

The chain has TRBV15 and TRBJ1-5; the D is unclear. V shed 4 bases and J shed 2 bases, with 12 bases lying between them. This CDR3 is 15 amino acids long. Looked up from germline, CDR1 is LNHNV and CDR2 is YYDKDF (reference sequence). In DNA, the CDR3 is TGTGCCACCAGCACCTTTGACATTGGCAATCAGCCCCAGCATTTT. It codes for CATSTFDIGNQPQHF.

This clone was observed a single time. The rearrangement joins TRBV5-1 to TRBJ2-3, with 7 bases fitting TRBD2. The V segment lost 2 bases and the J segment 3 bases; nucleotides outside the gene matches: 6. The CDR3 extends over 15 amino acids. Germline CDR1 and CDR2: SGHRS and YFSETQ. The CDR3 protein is CASSLSAAGTDTQYF. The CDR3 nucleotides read TGCGCCAGCAGCTTAAGTGCAGCGGGGACAGATACGCAGTATTTT.